Reported below is one T cell receptor (beta chain). Its antigen is as yet unknown. This entry belongs to a study of monozygotic twins with inflammatory bowel disease. CDR3 length: 19 residues. Germline V gene lookup returns CDR1 SGHRS and CDR2 YFSETQ. Findings of the study overall: A reduction in TCRbeta diversity (inverse Simpson) was seen in IBD patients relative to healthy co-twins.

UMIs were attached via template switching, each with a 6-nucleotide sample barcode. With the 5' RACE reads reprocessed, TCRdb shows one record per CDR3 protein and no DNA. The listing contains hundreds of thousands of distinct CDR3 sequences. The sequenced sample consisted of blood. The receptor was isolated from a human donor with ulcerative colitis or Crohn's disease, or a healthy co-twin of an affected twin (not recorded which). The chain couples TRBV5-1 to TRBJ2-1; TCRdb outputs TRBD2, but without DNA this stays unchecked. CDR3: CASSWPRTSGRSTYNEQFF.